One sample yielded the 5 T cell receptor beta chains listed below, sequenced in a study of blood T cells in healthy people across ages. With a J-beta primer mix and a sample-barcoded 5' primer, a second PCR ran roughly 7 to 11 cycles. Each CDR3 protein gets one entry after TCRdb re-called the 5' RACE reads with MiXCR. The data contain about 1.5 million distinct CDR3 sequences, roughly two fifths of them seen just once; the ten biggest clones take up 4%. Input material: blood. The receptor source for this set is a woman younger than 30 in good health.

This clonotype was seen only a few times. The chain joins TRBV6-1 to TRBJ1-4, with 7 bases aligning to TRBD1. Germline V gene data show CDR1 as MNHNS and CDR2 as SASEGT. J was trimmed by 6 bases and V by 7 bases; bases with no gene match: 5. There are 13 residues in the CDR3. CDR3 protein: CASKGTVDEKLFF. Written as DNA, the CDR3 is TGTGCCAGCAAAGGGACAGTGGATGAAAAACTGTTTTTT.

V gene TRBV11-2 combines with J gene TRBJ2-5; D may be TRBD2 (6 bases). Trimming removed 4 bases from V and 11 bases from J, with 23 bases in between. In germline, CDR1 is SGHAT, CDR2 FQNNGV. The CDR3 runs to 15 residues. Written as DNA, the CDR3 is TGTGCCAGCAGCTCGCCCTTCACGCGGGGACCTGAGCAGTACTTC. Translating gives CASSSPFTRGPEQYF.

In regard to this clonotype: Germline and junction disagree at one end, which may indicate a read error. The genes are TRBV5-1 and TRBJ2-1, with D possibly being TRBD2 (7 bases). Germline V gene sequence: CDR1 SGHRS, CDR2 YFSETQ. The CDR3 is 14 residues long. The CDR3, as DNA: TGCGCCAGCATCTTGGGGGGGGGCCTGGGTGAGCAGTTCTTC. Protein: CASILGGGLGEQFF.

This clonotype was observed at least ten times. The chain combines TRBV6-5 with TRBJ2-1, with 13 nucleotides matching TRBD2. The CDR3 covers 13 residues. Per germline, CDR1 MNHEY and CDR2 SVGAGI. J gave up 10 bases and V 6 bases, and 3 bases lay outside the gene matches. CDR3 residues: CASSPGLAGEQFF. CDR3 DNA: TGTGCCAGCAGCCCGGGACTAGCGGGGGAGCAGTTCTTC.

For this clonotype: One end of the junction is discordant with germline, which a read error may explain. The V call is TRBV12-3 or TRBV12-4, the J call TRBJ2-3, with D possibly matching TRBD2 (6 bases). The CDR3 has 15 residues. The CDR3 DNA reads as TGTGTCAGCAGTTTACGGGCGGGACCCACAGATACGCAGTATTTT. Amino acids: CVSSLRAGPTDTQYF.